This T cell receptor beta chain was captured in a study of T cell clonality in common variable immunodeficiency. Broader study findings: Patient heterogeneity in the CVID cohort limited correlations between repertoire features and clinical complications. Compared with controls, CVID subjects had fewer shared TCRbeta clones. In common variable immunodeficiency, TCR beta chains reportedly carried fewer deletions and N-nucleotide insertions.

This clone was detected ten times or more. Its cognate antigen is unknown. The read terminates 3 residues ahead of where the CDR3 ends, so the germline J gene completes it. Germline assignment: CDR1 KGHSH and CDR2 LQKENI. The CDR3 totals 13 residues. Equal genomic DNA amounts from CVID and control samples were sequenced. Some clones are missing from TCRdb's copy, which holds only in-frame ones; the method was immunoSEQ multiplex PCR. The record shows 25,000 to 30,000 clones for this sample, with no singletons present. Both groups were predominantly of Caucasian heritage. The clonotype originates from a human donor with common variable immunodeficiency. Material for sequencing was peripheral blood mononuclear cells. This chain joins TRBV18 and TRBJ1-1; TRBD1 is a possible D gene (5 bases). Here the CDR3 reads CASSPAGVREAFF. The covered CDR3 bases are TGTGCCAGCTCACCAGCGGGGGTTAGAGAA.